This T cell receptor (beta chain) comes out of a study of blood T cells in healthy people across ages. With respect to this clonotype: Its antigen is undetermined. A much larger clone is a single base away; this may be a read error.

Then a second PCR, running roughly 7 to 11 cycles, was carried out with a sample-barcoded 5' primer and a J-beta primer mix. TCRdb passed the 5' RACE reads through MiXCR, listing each CDR3 protein once. The sample consists of about 590,000 distinct CDR3 sequences, about 30% of them appearing once. Overall study findings and caveats: Higher diversity and more naive CD4+ cells were features of long-lived donors, compared to aged donors.

The sequenced sample was blood. The sequence was obtained from an elderly woman in good health.

The CDR3 sequence is CASRHPGQGNEQFF. Written as DNA, the CDR3 is TGTGCCAGCAGGCATCCGGGACAGGGGAATGAGCAGTTCTTC. This chain connects TRBV6-5 to TRBJ2-1, with TRBD1 identical over 10 bases. Germline V gives CDR1 MNHEY, CDR2 SVGAGI. The trim removed 6 bases at V and 7 bases at J, leaving 6 bases unmatched. The CDR3 has 14 residues.